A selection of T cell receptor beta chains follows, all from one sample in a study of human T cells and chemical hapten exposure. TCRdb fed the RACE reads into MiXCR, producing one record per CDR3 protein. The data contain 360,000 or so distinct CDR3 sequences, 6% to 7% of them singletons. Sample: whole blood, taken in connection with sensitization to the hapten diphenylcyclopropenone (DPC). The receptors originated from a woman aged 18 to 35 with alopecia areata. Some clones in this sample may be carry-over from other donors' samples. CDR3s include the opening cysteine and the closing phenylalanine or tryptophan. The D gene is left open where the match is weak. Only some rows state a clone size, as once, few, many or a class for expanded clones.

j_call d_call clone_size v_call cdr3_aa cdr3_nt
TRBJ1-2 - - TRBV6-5 CASSSPPGDPNYGYTF TGTGCCAGCAGTTCCCCTCCAGGGGATCCTAACTATGGCTACACCTTC
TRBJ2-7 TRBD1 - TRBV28 CASSLAGQEEYF TGTGCCAGCAGTTTAGCAGGACAGGAGGAGTACTTC
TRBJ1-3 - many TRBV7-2 CASTPHGVVGTIYF TGTGCCAGCACCCCACATGGGGTGGTGGGCACCATATATTTT
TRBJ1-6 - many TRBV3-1 CASSAPGLLNSPLHF TGTGCCAGCAGCGCACCGGGACTCTTAAATTCACCCCTCCACTTT
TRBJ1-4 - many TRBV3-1 CASSLQGIDEKLFF TGTGCCAGCAGCCTGCAGGGGATCGATGAAAAACTGTTTTTT
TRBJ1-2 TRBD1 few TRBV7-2 CASSPSTGADGGGYTF TGTGCCAGCAGCCCCTCGACAGGGGCCGACGGCGGGGGCTACACCTTC
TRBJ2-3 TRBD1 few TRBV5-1 CASQTGGRGDTQYF TGCGCCAGCCAGACAGGGGGCCGAGGGGATACGCAGTATTTT
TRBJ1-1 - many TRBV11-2 CASSSGLGGTEAFF TGTGCCAGCAGCTCAGGGTTAGGGGGCACTGAAGCTTTCTTT
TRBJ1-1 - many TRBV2 CASSVRGGDTEAFF TGTGCCAGCAGTGTAAGGGGGGGTGACACTGAAGCTTTCTTT
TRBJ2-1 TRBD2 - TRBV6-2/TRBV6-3 CASSYLAGDLNEQFF TGTGCCAGCAGTTACCTAGCGGGGGACCTTAATGAGCAGTTCTTC
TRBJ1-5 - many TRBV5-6 CASSLTAGGNQPQHF TGTGCCAGCAGCTTGACGGCAGGAGGCAATCAGCCCCAGCATTTT
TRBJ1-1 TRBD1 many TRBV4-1 CASSQEGTGLTEAFF TGCGCCAGCAGCCAAGAAGGGACAGGGCTTACTGAAGCTTTCTTT
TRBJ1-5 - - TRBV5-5 CASSLLPTDQPQHF TGTGCCAGCAGCTTGTTGCCAACAGATCAGCCCCAGCATTTT
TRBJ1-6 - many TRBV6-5 CASSYSGVGNSPLHF TGTGCCAGCAGTTACTCTGGTGTGGGTAACTCACCCCTCCACTTT
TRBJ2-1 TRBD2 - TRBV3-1 CASSQGTSGLDGQFF TGTGCCAGCAGCCAAGGGACTAGCGGGCTGGATGGGCAGTTCTTC
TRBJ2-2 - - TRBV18 CASSAAIGKNTGELFF TGTGCCAGCTCAGCCGCGATAGGGAAGAACACCGGGGAGCTGTTTTTT
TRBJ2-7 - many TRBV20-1 CSAQGHRRPYEQYF TGCAGTGCCCAAGGTCACAGAAGACCCTACGAGCAGTACTTC
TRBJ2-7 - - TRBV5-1 CASSLGPSGLSQVYEQYF TGCGCCAGCAGCTTGGGGCCCTCGGGTCTATCCCAGGTCTACGAGCAGTACTTC
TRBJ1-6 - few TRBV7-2 CASSPQSRGSGSPLHF TGTGCCAGCAGCCCTCAATCGAGGGGATCAGGTTCACCCCTCCACTTT
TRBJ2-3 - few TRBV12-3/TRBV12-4 CASSLGTGLPDTQYF TGTGCCAGCAGTTTGGGGACCGGACTGCCAGATACGCAGTATTTT
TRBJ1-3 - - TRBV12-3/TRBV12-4 CASSFRQPSSGNTIYF TGTGCCAGCAGTTTTCGACAACCCTCCTCTGGAAACACCATATATTTT
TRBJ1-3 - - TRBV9 CASSVEIGPYSGNTIYF TGTGCCAGCAGCGTAGAGATTGGTCCTTACTCTGGAAACACCATATATTTT
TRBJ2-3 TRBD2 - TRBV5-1 CASSSESGGPTDTQYF TGCGCCAGCAGCTCCGAGAGCGGGGGGCCCACAGATACGCAGTATTTT
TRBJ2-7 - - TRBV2 CASSDEALTPNNPSGPGADYEQYF TGTGCCAGCAGTGACGAAGCCCTCACTCCCAACAATCCATCGGGTCCAGGGGCGGACTACGAGCAGTACTTC